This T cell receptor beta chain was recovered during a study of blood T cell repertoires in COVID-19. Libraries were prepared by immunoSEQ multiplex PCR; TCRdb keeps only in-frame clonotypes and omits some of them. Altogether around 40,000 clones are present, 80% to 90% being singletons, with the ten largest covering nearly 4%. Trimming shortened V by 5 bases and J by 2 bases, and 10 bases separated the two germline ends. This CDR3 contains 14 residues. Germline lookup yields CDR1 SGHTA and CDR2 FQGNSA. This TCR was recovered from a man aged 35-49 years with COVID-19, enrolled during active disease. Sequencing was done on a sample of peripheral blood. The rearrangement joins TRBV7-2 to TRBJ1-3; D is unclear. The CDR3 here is CASSPSGAGNTIYF. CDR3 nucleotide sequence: TGTGCCAGCAGCCCCTCCGGTGCTGGAAACACCATATATTTT. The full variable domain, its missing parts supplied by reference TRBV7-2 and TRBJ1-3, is GAGVSQSPSNKVTEKGKDVELRCDPISGHTALYWYRQSLGQGLEFLIYFQGNSAPDKSGLPSDRFSAERTGGSVSTLTIQRTQQEDSAVYLCASSPSGAGNTIYFGEGSWLTVV.